This TCR beta chain was documented in a study of T cell clusters in autoimmune cytopenias. There are 13 residues in the CDR3. One tube held mixed TRB-A and TRB-B primer pools for touch-down PCR. From its re-call of the multiplex PCR reads, TCRdb lists each CDR3 protein once, without DNA. This repertoire includes fewer than 7,000 distinct CDR3 sequences. TRB amplification used approximately 250 ng of peripheral blood genomic DNA. The same sample was also studied in work on T cell repertoires in aging, cancer and after chemotherapy. That report adds: Healthy donor repertoires were recorded over several months to years and showed clear clonal overlap. Compared with age-matched healthy donors, untreated hematological or solid cancer patients showed higher blood TCR clonality.

V usage is TRBV12-3 or TRBV12-4 and J usage is TRBJ2-3; TCRdb's D call, TRBD2, is unchecked because there is no DNA. The sample consisted of peripheral blood. The clonotype originates from a human donor in good health. CDR3 amino acids: CASSSPAGDTQYF.